These 8 T cell receptor beta chains originate from one sample sequenced in a study of T cell responses to AZD1222 COVID-19 vaccine. Clones were read by immunoSEQ multiplex PCR, and TCRdb kept only the in-frame ones, dropping some. The sample lists some 100,000 clones; around nine tenths were seen once. The sequencing here drew on peripheral blood, taken on day 0 of AZD1222 vaccination. The source is an adult in good health.

The chain employs TRBV12-3 or TRBV12-4 and TRBJ2-2; D is unclear. The length of the CDR3 is 13 residues. V dropped 3 bases and J dropped 6 bases, with 8 bases sitting between them. This CDR3 reads CASSFPFSGELFF. CDR3 coding DNA: TGTGCCAGCAGTTTCCCCTTCTCCGGGGAGCTGTTTTTT.

This clone was observed a single time. The DNA for the CDR3 is TGTGCCAGCAGTTACTCGGACAGCTATGGCTACACCTTC. Translated, it gives CASSYSDSYGYTF. The J gene is TRBJ1-2, the V gene TRBV6-2 or TRBV6-3, with D possibly being TRBD1 (6 bases). CDR1 is MNHEY, CDR2 SVGEGT, per germline. There are 13 residues in the CDR3. Trimming took 0 bases from V and 4 from J, leaving 6 bases between them.

The gene calls are TRBV18 and TRBJ1-2, with 10 bases fitting TRBD1. Germline lookup yields CDR1 KGHSH and CDR2 LQKENI. The length of the CDR3 is 15 residues. The junction had 3 bases not matched to a gene; V was cut back by 3 bases and J by 2 bases. The CDR3 sequence is CASSPEGQGNYGYTF. CDR3 coding DNA: TGTGCCAGCTCACCCGAGGGACAGGGGAACTATGGCTACACCTTC.

This sequence joins TRBV19 and TRBJ2-1, with TRBD1 matching 9 bases. Germline V gives CDR1 LNHDA, CDR2 SQIVND (reference sequence). V dropped 5 bases and J dropped 7; count of bases not matched to a gene: 12. CDR3 length equals 16 residues. CDR3 nucleotide sequence: TGTGCCAGTAGTGCCCTACACAGGGGGCCGGGGAATGAGCAGTTCTTC. Translation: CASSALHRGPGNEQFF. Combining the CDR3 with reference TRBV19 and TRBJ2-1 gives the whole variable domain DGGITQSPKYLFRKEGQNVTLSCEQNLNHDAMYWYRQDPGQGLRLIYYSQIVNDFQKGDIAEGYSVSREKKESFPLTVTSAQKNPTAFYLCASSALHRGPGNEQFFGPGTRLTVL.

This chain links TRBV6-1 with TRBJ2-7; no reliable D call. The CDR3 has 13 amino acids. The V and J ends lost 4 bases and 2 bases respectively, with 9 bases between them. The germline CDR1 and CDR2 sequences are MNHNS and SASEGT. DNA for the CDR3: TGTGCCAGCAGTGGAGCAGGCCCCTACGAGCAGTACTTC. Translated, it gives CASSGAGPYEQYF.

This clone turned up a few times. The rearrangement links TRBV11-1 to TRBJ2-1; TRBD2 aligns across 9 bases. The V gene's germline CDR1 is SGHAT and CDR2 FQDESV (reference sequence). Germline trimming cut 1 base from V and 9 bases from J; bases unmatched to any gene: 7. This CDR3 contains 15 residues. This CDR3 reads CASSLEGGGAIEQFF. The CDR3 DNA reads TGTGCCAGCAGCTTAGAAGGCGGGGGGGCCATTGAGCAGTTCTTC.

The chain has TRBV3-1 (or the pseudogene TRBV3-2) and TRBJ2-5; 11 bases are shared with TRBD2. CDR3 length: 16 residues. Germline V lookup: CDR1 LGHDT, CDR2 YNNKEL (reference sequence). V trimming: 4 bases; J trimming: 2 bases; junction bases outside the gene matches: 6. CDR3 in amino acids: CASSLFGTSGQETQYF. CDR3 nucleotides: TGTGCCAGCAGCCTGTTCGGGACTAGCGGACAAGAGACCCAGTACTTC.

The V and J genes are TRBV29-1 and TRBJ1-2; D uncertain. V lost 1 base and J lost 8, with 14 bases in between. Germline V gene sequence: CDR1 SQVTM, CDR2 ANQGSEA. The CDR3 spans 13 residues. This chain's CDR3 is CSVEAWQSSGYTF. Written as DNA, the CDR3 is TGCAGCGTTGAAGCCTGGCAGTCTTCGGGCTACACCTTC. Drawing the rest from reference TRBV29-1 and TRBJ1-2, the complete variable domain is SAVISQKPSRDICQRGTSLTIQCQVDSQVTMMFWYRQQPGQSLTLIATANQGSEATYESGFVIDKFPISRPNLTFSTLTVSNMSPEDSSIYLCSVEAWQSSGYTFGSGTRLTVV.